The 27 T cell receptor beta chains presented below share a single source sample, sequenced in a study of shared clonotypes between healthy human individuals. The method was immunoSEQ multiplex PCR; TCRdb's version includes in-frame clones alone and lacks a portion of them. The sample contains fewer than 3 million clones, about nine tenths of which appear only once. Sequencing was carried out using naive CD4+ T cells from PBMCs. Subset reported: CD45RA+ positively selected. The origin of the receptors is a young man in good health. Some clones in this sample may be carry-over from other donors' samples.

The chain links TRBV30 to TRBJ2-7; D tentatively fits TRBD1 or TRBD2 (5 bases each). The germline V gene encodes CDR1 GTSNPN and CDR2 SVGIG (reference sequence). This CDR3 contains 13 residues. Trimming removed 1 base from V and 8 bases from J, with 15 bases in between. CDR3: CAWSDPPGTKQYF. In nucleotides, the CDR3 is TGTGCCTGGAGTGATCCCCCCGGGACGAAGCAGTACTTC.

This chain uses TRBV28 with TRBJ1-4; D gene ambiguous. The germline V gene encodes CDR1 MDHEN and CDR2 SYDVKM. Deletions cut 8 bases from V and 0 bases from J, with 10 bases between. The CDR3 has 14 amino acids. CDR3 coding DNA: TGTGCCAGCGTATCCCTCCCAACTAATGAAAAACTGTTTTTT. It specifies CASVSLPTNEKLFF.

The chain links TRBV15 to TRBJ1-2; D call uncertain. V shed 0 bases and J shed 6 bases, with 14 bases lying between them. Looked up from germline, CDR1 is LNHNV and CDR2 is YYDKDF (reference sequence). The CDR3 is 15 amino acids. The CDR3: CATSRDLNLGDGYTF. CDR3 DNA: TGTGCCACCAGCAGAGATCTTAATCTCGGCGATGGCTACACCTTC.

V gene TRBV7-9 combines with J gene TRBJ1-4, with unresolved D. CDR1 is SEHNR, CDR2 FQNEAQ, per germline (reference sequence). Trimming pared 5 bases from V and 2 bases from J, leaving 12 bases between. There are 15 residues in the CDR3. The CDR3 protein is CASSPPTVTNEKLFF. The CDR3 coding sequence is TGTGCCAGCAGCCCACCGACGGTCACTAATGAAAAACTGTTTTTT.

V is TRBV2 and J is TRBJ2-7, with 9 bases that match TRBD2. CDR1 is SNHLY and CDR2 is FYNNEI in the germline V gene. There are 13 residues in the CDR3. J gave up 11 bases and V 7 bases, and 12 bases lay outside the gene matches. Here the CDR3 reads CASIPRAGGPKYF. The CDR3 bases are TGTGCCAGCATCCCGAGGGCGGGAGGGCCTAAGTACTTC. The complete variable domain, with remaining parts taken from reference TRBV2 and TRBJ2-7, reads EPEVTQTPSHQVTQMGQEVILRCVPISNHLYFYWYRQILGQKVEFLVSFYNNEISEKSEIFDDQFSVERPDGSNFTLKIRSTKLEDSAMYFCASIPRAGGPKYFGPGTRLTVT.

The rearrangement uses TRBV28 and TRBJ2-2; 7 nucleotides agree with TRBD1. The V gene's germline CDR1 is MDHEN and CDR2 SYDVKM. V dropped 6 bases and J dropped 3; count of bases not matched to a gene: 7. The CDR3 covers 15 residues. CDR3 coding DNA: TGTGCCAGCAGGCCAGGACAGGTTGACACCGGGGAGCTGTTTTTT. Residues: CASRPGQVDTGELFF.

Details on this clone: Other DNA sequences in this sample translate to the same CDR3. The chain recombines TRBV18 with TRBJ1-2, with a tentative D call TRBD1 (5 bases). CDR1 is KGHSH, CDR2 LQKENI, per germline. This CDR3 has 14 residues. V was cut by 3 bases and J by 0 bases, with 8 bases left in between. The CDR3 DNA sequence: TGTGCCAGCTCACCGGGACGGTCTAACTATGGCTACACCTTC. This encodes CASSPGRSNYGYTF.

V gene TRBV25-1 combines with J gene TRBJ2-1; TRBD2 matches at 10 bases. The CDR3 is 13 residues long. The V and J ends lost 3 bases and 13 bases, in that order; junction bases with no gene match: 6. Germline CDR1 and CDR2: MGHDK and SYGVNS. The CDR3 reads CASSDRTSGGQFF. CDR3 bases: TGTGCCAGCAGTGACCGGACTAGCGGTGGACAGTTCTTC.

The chain employs TRBV27 and TRBJ2-7, with D perhaps matching TRBD1 (5 bases). V was clipped by 6 bases and J by 2 bases, with 8 bases between them. From germline, CDR1 is MNHEY and CDR2 SMNVEV (reference sequence). The CDR3 sequence is 12 residues long. The CDR3 sequence: CASRMGPYEQYF. The DNA of the CDR3 is TGTGCCAGCAGGATGGGGCCCTACGAGCAGTACTTC.

The table lists this clone with a few counts. The J gene is TRBJ1-4, the V gene TRBV6-5; the D gene is possibly TRBD1 (5 bases). Germline values: CDR1 MNHEY, CDR2 SVGAGI. The CDR3 covers 11 residues. The CDR3 spells CATGVGEKLFF. Here the CDR3 DNA reads TGTGCTACGGGGGTAGGCGAAAAACTGTTTTTT.

The chain uses TRBV28 and TRBJ1-5; no reliable D call. In germline, CDR1 is MDHEN, CDR2 SYDVKM. Between the trimmed V and J ends, which lost 2 bases and 7 bases, there was a span of 6 bases. The CDR3 is 12 residues long. The CDR3 sequence is CASSLIEQPQHF. DNA of the CDR3: TGTGCCAGCAGTTTAATCGAACAGCCCCAGCATTTT. The whole variable domain, remainder taken from reference TRBV28 and TRBJ1-5, is DVKVTQSSRYLVKRTGEKVFLECVQDMDHENMFWYRQDPGLGLRLIYFSYDVKMKEKGDIPEGYSVSREKKERFSLILESASTNQTSMYLCASSLIEQPQHFGDGTRLSIL.

The chain recombines TRBV7-9 with TRBJ2-7, with 8 bases aligning to TRBD1. V was pared by 5 bases and J by 2 bases, with 8 bases of the junction left unmatched. Per the germline V gene, CDR1 is SEHNR and CDR2 is FQNEAQ (reference sequence). The CDR3 contains 15 residues. CDR3 nucleotide sequence: TGTGCCAGCAGCGTACAGGGGGTGGGCCCCTACGAGCAGTACTTC. Amino acids: CASSVQGVGPYEQYF.

With respect to this clone: This specimen includes other DNA sequences encoding the same CDR3. The chain uses TRBV28 and TRBJ1-2; TRBD1 matches 7 bases. This CDR3 spans 14 amino acids. Per the germline V gene, CDR1 is MDHEN and CDR2 is SYDVKM. After removal of 5 bases from V and 2 bases from J, the junction contained 5 bases not matched to a gene. CDR3 residues: CASSPGGSNYGYTF. The CDR3 DNA follows: TGTGCCAGCAGTCCAGGGGGATCCAACTATGGCTACACCTTC.

The rearrangement joins TRBV28 to TRBJ2-1; TRBD2 aligns across 8 bases. Germline-derived CDR1 and CDR2 are MDHEN and SYDVKM. V shed 6 bases and J 7 bases; nucleotides not matched to a gene: 11. The CDR3 sequence is 15 residues long. The CDR3 sequence: CASSGSGSVMNEQFF. The CDR3 DNA sequence: TGTGCCAGCAGCGGAAGCGGGAGTGTTATGAATGAGCAGTTCTTC.

The V call is TRBV19, the J call TRBJ1-5, with D tentatively TRBD1 (5 bases). V was trimmed by 4 bases and J by 1 base, leaving 5 bases between them. Per germline, CDR1 LNHDA and CDR2 SQIVND (reference sequence). The CDR3 covers 13 residues. CDR3 sequence: CASSTGSNQPQHF. In nucleotides, the CDR3 is TGTGCCAGTAGTACAGGGAGCAATCAGCCCCAGCATTTT. Full variable domain (missing parts from reference TRBV19 and TRBJ1-5): DGGITQSPKYLFRKEGQNVTLSCEQNLNHDAMYWYRQDPGQGLRLIYYSQIVNDFQKGDIAEGYSVSREKKESFPLTVTSAQKNPTAFYLCASSTGSNQPQHFGDGTRLSIL.

The gene calls are TRBV27 and TRBJ2-7; either TRBD1 or TRBD2 may supply D (5 bases each). Germline-derived CDR1 and CDR2 are MNHEY and SMNVEV (reference sequence). V was shortened by 3 bases and J by 3 bases, with 12 bases between the two germline ends. The CDR3 extends over 14 amino acids. The CDR3 sequence is CASSLTGTGYEQYF. The CDR3 coding sequence is TGTGCCAGCAGTTTGACCGGGACCGGCTACGAGCAGTACTTC.

The chain carries TRBV5-1 and TRBJ1-2, with TRBD1 matching 8 bases. This CDR3 comprises 16 residues. Per the germline V gene, CDR1 is SGHRS and CDR2 is YFSETQ. V shed 4 bases, J shed 2 bases, and the junction held 10 bases outside the gene matches. In nucleotides, the CDR3 is TGCGCCAGCAGCCTGGGACTCGGGACAGGAAACTATGGCTACACCTTC. It specifies CASSLGLGTGNYGYTF.

This chain uses TRBV28 with TRBJ2-7; D possibly corresponds to TRBD1 (6 bases). The CDR3 has 16 amino acids. Trimming removed 4 bases from V and 2 bases from J, with 18 bases in between. Per germline, CDR1 MDHEN and CDR2 SYDVKM. The CDR3 reads CASSSPHEQGTYEQYF. In DNA, the CDR3 is TGTGCCAGCAGTTCCCCTCACGAACAGGGTACCTACGAGCAGTACTTC.

In its sample, this clone was seen once. A read error may produce the germline difference seen at one junction end. The same CDR3 can be traced to other DNA sequences in this sample. This chain uses TRBV4-2 with TRBJ1-1, with D hard to call. CDR1 is LGHNA, CDR2 YNFKEQ, per germline. This CDR3 comprises 13 residues. The CDR3 DNA reads as TGTGCCAGCAGCCAAGTGGTGGTCACTGAAGCCTTCTTT. It codes for CASSQVVVTEAFF.

The chain uses TRBV28 and TRBJ2-7; 8 positions match TRBD1. This CDR3 has 15 amino acids. From germline, CDR1 is MDHEN and CDR2 SYDVKM. Trimming took 7 bases from V and 4 from J; bases not matched to a gene: 12. The CDR3 sequence is CASTYRDRTTYEQYF. DNA for the CDR3: TGTGCCAGCACATACCGGGACAGGACAACATACGAGCAGTACTTC.

This sequence joins TRBV18 and TRBJ1-4, with D unresolved. V was pared by 3 bases and J by 5 bases, with 10 bases between. Germline V CDR1 and CDR2: KGHSH, LQKENI. This CDR3 spans 14 amino acids. CDR3 region: CASSPTLENEKLFF. The DNA for the CDR3 is TGTGCCAGCTCACCGACCCTCGAGAATGAAAAACTGTTTTTT.

This chain links TRBV14 with TRBJ1-1, with a tentative D call TRBD1 (6 bases). This CDR3 contains 15 residues. V lost 4 bases and J lost 5, with 17 bases in between. Germline V lookup: CDR1 SGHDN, CDR2 FVKESK. The CDR3 protein is CASSRGGGTGTEAFF. CDR3 coding DNA: TGTGCCAGCAGCCGAGGAGGGGGGACGGGGACTGAAGCTTTCTTT.

The V and J genes are TRBV6-5 and TRBJ2-5, with D perhaps assigned TRBD1 or TRBD2 (5 bases each). The closer fit of TRBJ2-7 to the DNA end suggests the J call may be wrong. CDR3 length equals 13 residues. CDR1 and CDR2 (germline): MNHEY, SVGAGI. The CDR3 loop is CASTRDGTYEQYF. In DNA, the CDR3 is TGTGCCAGCACGAGGGACGGGACCTACGAGCAGTACTTC.

This clone has a handful of counts. Other DNA sequences of this sample code for an identical CDR3. J is TRBJ2-7 and V is TRBV19, with D perhaps matching TRBD1 or TRBD2 (5 bases each). V lost 1 base and J 0 bases, leaving 7 bases between the germline ends. The length of the CDR3 is 14 residues. Germline V gene lookup returns CDR1 LNHDA and CDR2 SQIVND (reference sequence). CDR3 in amino acids: CASSIGGSSYEQYF. In DNA, the CDR3 is TGTGCCAGTAGTATAGGGGGGAGCTCCTACGAGCAGTACTTC.

The chain uses TRBV5-8 and TRBJ2-3, with D unresolved. The V end was cut by 4 bases, the J end by 4 bases, with 10 bases between. The CDR3 length is 13 residues. From germline, CDR1 is SGHTS and CDR2 YDEGEE. CDR3 sequence (DNA): TGTGCCAGCAGCCCCGCTGGTGCAGATACGCAGTATTTT. This codes for CASSPAGADTQYF.

The chain links TRBV6-1 to TRBJ2-3, with 8 positions matching TRBD1. There are 15 residues in the CDR3. Unmatched junction bases numbered 6, after V lost 2 bases and J lost 5 bases. The V gene's germline CDR1 is MNHNS and CDR2 SASEGT. CDR3 DNA: TGTGCCAGCAGTGAATCTGGCAGGGGGCGAGATACGCAGTATTTT. This codes for CASSESGRGRDTQYF.

The V call is TRBV19, the J call TRBJ1-5; 9 positions agree with TRBD1. The germline CDR1 and CDR2 sequences are LNHDA and SQIVND (reference sequence). The V and J ends lost 3 bases and 6 bases, in that order; junction bases with no gene match: 3. This CDR3 contains 14 residues. The CDR3 DNA reads TGTGCCAGTAGTATGGGACAGGGTGGTCAGCCCCAGCATTTT. Translating it yields CASSMGQGGQPQHF. The variable domain in full, completed from reference TRBV19 and TRBJ1-5, reads DGGITQSPKYLFRKEGQNVTLSCEQNLNHDAMYWYRQDPGQGLRLIYYSQIVNDFQKGDIAEGYSVSREKKESFPLTVTSAQKNPTAFYLCASSMGQGGQPQHFGDGTRLSIL.